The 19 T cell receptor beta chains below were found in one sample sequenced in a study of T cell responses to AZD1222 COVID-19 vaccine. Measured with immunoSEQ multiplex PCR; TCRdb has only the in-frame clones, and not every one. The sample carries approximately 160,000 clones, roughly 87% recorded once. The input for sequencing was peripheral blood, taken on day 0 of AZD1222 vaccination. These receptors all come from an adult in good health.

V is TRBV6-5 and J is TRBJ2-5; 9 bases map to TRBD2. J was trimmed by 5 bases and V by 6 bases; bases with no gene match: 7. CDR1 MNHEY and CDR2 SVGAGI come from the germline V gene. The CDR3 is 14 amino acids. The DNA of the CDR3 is TGTGCCAGCAGCCTAGCGGGATGGGGGGAGACCCAGTACTTC. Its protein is CASSLAGWGETQYF.

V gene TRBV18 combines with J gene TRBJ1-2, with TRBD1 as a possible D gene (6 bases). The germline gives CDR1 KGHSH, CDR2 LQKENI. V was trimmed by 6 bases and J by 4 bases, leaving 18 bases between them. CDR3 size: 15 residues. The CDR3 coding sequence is TGTGCCAGCTCCGGAGGCCAGGGGTCCTCCTATGGCTACACCTTC. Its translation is CASSGGQGSSYGYTF.

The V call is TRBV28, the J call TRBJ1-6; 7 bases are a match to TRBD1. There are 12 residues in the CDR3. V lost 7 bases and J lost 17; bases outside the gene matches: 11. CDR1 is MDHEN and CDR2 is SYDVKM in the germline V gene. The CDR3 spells CASTAGTVWVHF. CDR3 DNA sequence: TGTGCCAGCACCGCCGGGACAGTCTGGGTCCACTTT.

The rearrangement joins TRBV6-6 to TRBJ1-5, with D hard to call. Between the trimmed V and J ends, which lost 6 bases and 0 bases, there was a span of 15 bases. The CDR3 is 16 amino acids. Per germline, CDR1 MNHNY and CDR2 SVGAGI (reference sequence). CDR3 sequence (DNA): TGTGCCAGCAGCCCTATTAAGATCTATAGCAATCAGCCCCAGCATTTT. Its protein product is CASSPIKIYSNQPQHF.

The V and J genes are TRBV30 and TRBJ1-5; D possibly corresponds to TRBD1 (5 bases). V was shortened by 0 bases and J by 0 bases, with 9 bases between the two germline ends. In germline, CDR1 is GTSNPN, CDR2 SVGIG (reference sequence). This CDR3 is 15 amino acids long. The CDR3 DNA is TGTGCCTGGAGTGTGCAACAGGCTAGCAATCAGCCCCAGCATTTT. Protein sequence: CAWSVQQASNQPQHF.

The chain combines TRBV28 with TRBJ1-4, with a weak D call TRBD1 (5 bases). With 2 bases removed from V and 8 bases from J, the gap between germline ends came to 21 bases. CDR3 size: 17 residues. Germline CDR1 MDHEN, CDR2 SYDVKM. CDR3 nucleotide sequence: TGTGCCAGCAGTTTAGGAGGGCGGGGGGGAATCGACGAAAAACTGTTTTTT. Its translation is CASSLGGRGGIDEKLFF. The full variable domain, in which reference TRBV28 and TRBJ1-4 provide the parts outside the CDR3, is DVKVTQSSRYLVKRTGEKVFLECVQDMDHENMFWYRQDPGLGLRLIYFSYDVKMKEKGDIPEGYSVSREKKERFSLILESASTNQTSMYLCASSLGGRGGIDEKLFFGSGTQLSVL.

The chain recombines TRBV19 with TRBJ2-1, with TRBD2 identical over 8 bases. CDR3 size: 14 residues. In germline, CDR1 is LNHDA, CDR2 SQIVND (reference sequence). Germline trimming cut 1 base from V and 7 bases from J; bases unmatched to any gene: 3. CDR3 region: CASSIGLALNEQFF. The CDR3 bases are TGTGCCAGTAGTATAGGACTAGCGTTGAATGAGCAGTTCTTC.

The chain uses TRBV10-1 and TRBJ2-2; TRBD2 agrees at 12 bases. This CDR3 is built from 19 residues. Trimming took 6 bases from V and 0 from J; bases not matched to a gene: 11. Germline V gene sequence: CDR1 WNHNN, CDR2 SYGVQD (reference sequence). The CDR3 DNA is TGCGCCAGCAGCGCCCCGGGACTAGCGGGCCCCACGAACACCGGGGAGCTGTTTTTT. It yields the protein CASSAPGLAGPTNTGELFF.

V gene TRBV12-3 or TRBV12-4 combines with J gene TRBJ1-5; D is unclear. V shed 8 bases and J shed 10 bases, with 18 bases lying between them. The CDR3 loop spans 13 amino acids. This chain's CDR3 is CASRPDSMDPQHF. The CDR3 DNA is TGTGCCAGCCGCCCGGACTCCATGGATCCCCAGCATTTT.

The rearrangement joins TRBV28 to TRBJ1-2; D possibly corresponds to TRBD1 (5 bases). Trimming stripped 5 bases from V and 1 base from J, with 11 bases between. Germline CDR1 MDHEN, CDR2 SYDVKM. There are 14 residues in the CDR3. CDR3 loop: CASSPRGLNYGYTF. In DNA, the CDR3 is TGTGCCAGCAGTCCTAGGGGCCTTAACTATGGCTACACCTTC.

CDR3: CASGGPSGEAFF. CDR3 DNA: TGTGCCAGCGGGGGACCCAGTGGTGAAGCTTTCTTT. V usage is TRBV5-6 and J usage is TRBJ1-1; a possible D gene is TRBD1 (5 bases). The V and J ends lost 7 bases and 7 bases respectively, with 14 bases between them. Germline CDR1 SGHDT, CDR2 YYEEEE. This CDR3 is 12 amino acids long.

CDR3 amino acids: CASSIVAGDRYEQYF. The DNA of the CDR3 is TGTGCCAGTAGTATCGTGGCAGGGGATAGGTACGAGCAGTACTTC. The chain couples TRBV19 to TRBJ2-7; D perhaps matches TRBD1 (6 bases). There are 15 residues in the CDR3. V was shortened by 3 bases and J by 4 bases, with 16 bases between the two germline ends. CDR1 and CDR2 (germline): LNHDA, SQIVND (reference sequence).

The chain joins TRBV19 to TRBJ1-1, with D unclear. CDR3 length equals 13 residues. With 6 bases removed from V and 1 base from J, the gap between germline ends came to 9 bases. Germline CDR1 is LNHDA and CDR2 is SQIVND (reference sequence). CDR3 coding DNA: TGTGCCAGTAGCAATTGGGCGAACACTGAAGCTTTCTTT. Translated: CASSNWANTEAFF.

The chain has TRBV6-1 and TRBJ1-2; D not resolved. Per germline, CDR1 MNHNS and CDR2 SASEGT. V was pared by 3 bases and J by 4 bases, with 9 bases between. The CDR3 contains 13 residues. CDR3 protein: CASSDLLSYGYTF. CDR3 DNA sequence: TGTGCCAGCAGTGATCTTCTGTCCTATGGCTACACCTTC.

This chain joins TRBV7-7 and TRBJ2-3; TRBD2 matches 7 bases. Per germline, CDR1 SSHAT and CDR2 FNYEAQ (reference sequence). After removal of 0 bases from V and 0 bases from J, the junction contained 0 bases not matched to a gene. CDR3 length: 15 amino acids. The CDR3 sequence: CASSLAGGSTDTQYF. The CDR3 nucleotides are TGTGCCAGCAGCTTAGCGGGAGGGAGCACAGATACGCAGTATTTT. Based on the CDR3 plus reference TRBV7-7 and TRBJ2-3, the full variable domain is GAGVSQSPRYKVTKRGQDVTLRCDPISSHATLYWYQQALGQGPEFLTYFNYEAQPDKSGLPSDRFSAERPEGSISTLTIQRTEQRDSAMYRCASSLAGGSTDTQYFGPGTRLTVL.

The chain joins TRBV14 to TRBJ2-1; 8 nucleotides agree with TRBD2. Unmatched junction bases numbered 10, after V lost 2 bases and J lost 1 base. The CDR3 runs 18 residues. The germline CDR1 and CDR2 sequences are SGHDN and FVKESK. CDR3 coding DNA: TGTGCCAGCAGCCAACCACATGCGGGAGGACGGTCCTACAATGAGCAGTTCTTC. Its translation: CASSQPHAGGRSYNEQFF.

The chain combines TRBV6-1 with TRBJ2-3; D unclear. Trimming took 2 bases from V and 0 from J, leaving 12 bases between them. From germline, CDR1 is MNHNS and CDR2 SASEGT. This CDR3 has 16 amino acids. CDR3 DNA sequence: TGTGCCAGCAGTGAACGCGTGGAGTTCAGCACAGATACGCAGTATTTT. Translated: CASSERVEFSTDTQYF.

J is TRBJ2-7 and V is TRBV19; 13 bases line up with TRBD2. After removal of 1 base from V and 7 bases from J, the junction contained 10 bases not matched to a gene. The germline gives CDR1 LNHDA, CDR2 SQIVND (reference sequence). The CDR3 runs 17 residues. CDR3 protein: CASSIATGLAGVNEQYF. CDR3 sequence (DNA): TGTGCCAGTAGTATAGCGACTGGACTAGCGGGAGTAAATGAGCAGTACTTC.

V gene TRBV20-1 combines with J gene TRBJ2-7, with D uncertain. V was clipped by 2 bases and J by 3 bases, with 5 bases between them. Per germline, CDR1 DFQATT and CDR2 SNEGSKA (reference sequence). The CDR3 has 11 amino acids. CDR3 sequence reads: CSARLHYEQYF. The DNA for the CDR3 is TGCAGTGCTAGACTCCACTACGAGCAGTACTTC.